This TCR beta chain was identified in a study of shared clonotypes between healthy human individuals. Broader study findings: Depth of sequencing was expected to influence donor clonotype sharing. Exclusively blood specimens were collected; tissue repertoires likely differ.

With regard to this clone: Antigen: not known.

The CDR3 runs to 17 residues. The V end was cut by 2 bases, the J end by 4 bases, with 19 bases between. The donors, healthy adults who were HIV-negative, had experienced no recent acute infections or vaccinations. All donors were Caucasian adults living in Nashville, Tennessee. Clones were sequenced by immunoSEQ multiplex PCR, and TCRdb holds only the in-frame ones, with some missing. The sample has around 500,000 clones, about 85% seen once. What was sequenced was PBMCs. The receptor was isolated from a woman between 40 and 55 years old in good health. Some clones in this sample may be carry-over from other donors' samples. The V call is TRBV5-3, the J call TRBJ2-1; either TRBD1 or TRBD2 may fit D (5 bases each). TRBV5-3 is an open reading frame whose function is uncertain. The CDR3 DNA reads as TGTGCCAGAAGCTTATGGGGGAGTGAGGGGCCGTACAATGAGCAGTTCTTC. Translated, it gives CARSLWGSEGPYNEQFF.